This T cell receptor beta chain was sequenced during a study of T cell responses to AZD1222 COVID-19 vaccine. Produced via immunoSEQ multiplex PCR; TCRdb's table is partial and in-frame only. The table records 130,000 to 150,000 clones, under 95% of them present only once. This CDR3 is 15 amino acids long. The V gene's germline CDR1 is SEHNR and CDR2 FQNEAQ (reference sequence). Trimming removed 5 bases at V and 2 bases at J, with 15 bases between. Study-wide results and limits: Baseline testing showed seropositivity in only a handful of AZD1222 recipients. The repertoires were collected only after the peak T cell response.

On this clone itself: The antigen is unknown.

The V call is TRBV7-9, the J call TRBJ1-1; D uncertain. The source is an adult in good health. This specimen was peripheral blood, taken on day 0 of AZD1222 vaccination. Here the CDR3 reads CASSPAGRGNTEAFF. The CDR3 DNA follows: TGTGCCAGCAGCCCCGCGGGCAGAGGTAACACTGAAGCTTTCTTT.